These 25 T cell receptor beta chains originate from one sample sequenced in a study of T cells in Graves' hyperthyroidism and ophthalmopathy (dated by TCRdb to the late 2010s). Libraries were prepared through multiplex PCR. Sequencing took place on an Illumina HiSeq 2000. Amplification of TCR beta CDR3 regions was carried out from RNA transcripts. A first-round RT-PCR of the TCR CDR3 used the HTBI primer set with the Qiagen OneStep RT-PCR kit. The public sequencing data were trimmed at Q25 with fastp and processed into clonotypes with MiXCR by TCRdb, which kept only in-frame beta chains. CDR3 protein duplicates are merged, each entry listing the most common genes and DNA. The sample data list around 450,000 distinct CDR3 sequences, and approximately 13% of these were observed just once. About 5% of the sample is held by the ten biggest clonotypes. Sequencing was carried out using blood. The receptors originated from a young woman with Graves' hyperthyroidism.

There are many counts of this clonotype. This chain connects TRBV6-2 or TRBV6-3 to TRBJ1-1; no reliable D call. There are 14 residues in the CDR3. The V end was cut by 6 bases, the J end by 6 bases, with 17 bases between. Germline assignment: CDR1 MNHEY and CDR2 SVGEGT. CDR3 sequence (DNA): TGTGCCAGCAGAGAAAAGGAGGCGGTTGCTGAAGCTTTCTTT. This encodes CASREKEAVAEAFF.

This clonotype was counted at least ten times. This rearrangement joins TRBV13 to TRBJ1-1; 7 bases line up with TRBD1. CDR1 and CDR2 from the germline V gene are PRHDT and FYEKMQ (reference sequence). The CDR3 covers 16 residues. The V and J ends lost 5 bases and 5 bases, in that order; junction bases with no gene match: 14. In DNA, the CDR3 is TGTGCCAGCAGCCCAAAGACAGGGCCGGGGATGACTGAAGCTTTCTTT. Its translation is CASSPKTGPGMTEAFF.

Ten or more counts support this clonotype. The DNA of the CDR3 is TGTGCCAGCAGCTTAAAAGCGGAGTGGGGAGAGACCCAGTACTTC. Its protein product is CASSLKAEWGETQYF. This rearrangement joins TRBV7-3 to TRBJ2-5, with D perhaps TRBD2 (5 bases). The CDR3 consists of 15 residues. CDR1 and CDR2 from the germline V gene are SGHTA and FQGTGA. Trimming cost V 1 base and J 4 bases, with 13 bases left between them.

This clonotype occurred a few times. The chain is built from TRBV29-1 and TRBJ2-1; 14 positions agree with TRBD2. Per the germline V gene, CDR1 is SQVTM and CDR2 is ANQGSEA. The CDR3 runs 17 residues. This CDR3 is CNAGGTSGSLSYNEQFF. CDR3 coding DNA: TGCAACGCCGGCGGGACTAGCGGGAGTTTATCCTACAATGAGCAGTTCTTC.

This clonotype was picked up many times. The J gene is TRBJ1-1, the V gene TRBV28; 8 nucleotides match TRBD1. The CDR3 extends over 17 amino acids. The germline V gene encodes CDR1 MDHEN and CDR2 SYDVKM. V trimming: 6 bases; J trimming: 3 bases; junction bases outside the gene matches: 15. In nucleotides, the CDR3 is TGTGCCAGCAGCCTCCTGACAGGGGATTCGTGGTACACTGAAGCTTTCTTT. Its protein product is CASSLLTGDSWYTEAFF.

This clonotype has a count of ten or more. CDR3 nucleotide sequence: TGCAGCGTCCTACAGGGAACCGCAGATACGCAGTATTTT. Translation: CSVLQGTADTQYF. This rearrangement joins TRBV29-1 to TRBJ2-3, with D maybe TRBD1 (6 bases). Germline-derived CDR1 and CDR2 are SQVTM and ANQGSEA. The V end was cut by 6 bases, the J end by 4 bases, with 14 bases between. The CDR3 is 13 amino acids.

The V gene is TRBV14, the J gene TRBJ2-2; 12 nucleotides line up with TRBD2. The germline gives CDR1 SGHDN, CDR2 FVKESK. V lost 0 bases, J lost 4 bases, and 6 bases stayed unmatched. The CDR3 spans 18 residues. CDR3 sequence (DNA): TGTGCCAGCAGCCAAGAATCCCGACTAGCGGGAGTCACCGGGGAGCTGTTTTTT. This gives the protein CASSQESRLAGVTGELFF.

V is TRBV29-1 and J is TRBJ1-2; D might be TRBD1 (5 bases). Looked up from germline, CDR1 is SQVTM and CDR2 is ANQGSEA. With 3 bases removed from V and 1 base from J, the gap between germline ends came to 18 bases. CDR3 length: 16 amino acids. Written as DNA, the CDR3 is TGCAGCGTTGAGCTTCGGGAGACAGCAAATAACTATGGCTACACCTTC. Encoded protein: CSVELRETANNYGYTF.

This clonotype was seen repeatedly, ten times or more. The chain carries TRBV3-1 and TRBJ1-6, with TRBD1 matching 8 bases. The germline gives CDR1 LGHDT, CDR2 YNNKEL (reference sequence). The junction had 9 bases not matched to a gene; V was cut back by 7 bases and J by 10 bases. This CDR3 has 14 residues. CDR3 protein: CASTSGTGQSPLHF. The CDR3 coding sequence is TGTGCCAGCACGTCCGGGACAGGCCAGTCACCCCTCCACTTT.

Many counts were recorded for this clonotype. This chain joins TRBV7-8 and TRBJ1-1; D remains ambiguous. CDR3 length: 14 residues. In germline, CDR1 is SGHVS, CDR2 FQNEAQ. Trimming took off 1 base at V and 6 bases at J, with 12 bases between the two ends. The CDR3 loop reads CASSLGTLAAEAFF. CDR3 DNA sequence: TGTGCCAGCAGCTTAGGGACCCTGGCGGCTGAAGCTTTCTTT.

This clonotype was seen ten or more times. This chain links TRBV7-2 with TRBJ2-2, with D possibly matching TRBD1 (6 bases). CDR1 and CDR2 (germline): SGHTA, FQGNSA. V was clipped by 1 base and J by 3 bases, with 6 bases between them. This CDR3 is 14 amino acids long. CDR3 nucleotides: TGTGCCAGCAGCTTAGGGACAGACACCGGGGAGCTGTTTTTT. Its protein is CASSLGTDTGELFF.

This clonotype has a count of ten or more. The CDR3 coding sequence is TGTGCCAGCAGCTCGACAGGGGATGAGCAGTTCTTC. Protein sequence: CASSSTGDEQFF. The rearrangement joins TRBV7-3 to TRBJ2-1; 8 positions agree with TRBD1. Germline trimming cut 4 bases from V and 8 bases from J; bases unmatched to any gene: 1. There are 12 residues in the CDR3. CDR1 and CDR2 from the germline V gene are SGHTA and FQGTGA.

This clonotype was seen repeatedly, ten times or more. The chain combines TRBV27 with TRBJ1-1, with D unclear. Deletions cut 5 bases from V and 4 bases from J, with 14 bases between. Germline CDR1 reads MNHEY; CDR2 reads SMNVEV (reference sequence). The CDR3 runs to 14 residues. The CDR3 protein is CASSADALATEAFF. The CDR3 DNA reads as TGTGCCAGCAGTGCGGACGCATTGGCCACTGAAGCTTTCTTT.

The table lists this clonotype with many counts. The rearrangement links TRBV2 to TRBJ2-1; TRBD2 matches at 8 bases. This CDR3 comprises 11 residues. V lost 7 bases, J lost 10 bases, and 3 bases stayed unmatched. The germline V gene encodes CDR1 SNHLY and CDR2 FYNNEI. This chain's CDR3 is CASTLAEEQFF. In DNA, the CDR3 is TGTGCCAGCACACTAGCGGAAGAGCAGTTCTTC.

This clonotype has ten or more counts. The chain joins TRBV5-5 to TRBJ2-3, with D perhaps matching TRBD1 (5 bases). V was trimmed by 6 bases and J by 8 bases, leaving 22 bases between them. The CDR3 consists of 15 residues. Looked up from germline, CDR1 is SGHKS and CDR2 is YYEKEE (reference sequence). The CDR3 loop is CASNLTEASMGTQYF. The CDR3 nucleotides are TGTGCCAGCAACCTGACAGAAGCCAGCATGGGTACGCAGTATTTT.

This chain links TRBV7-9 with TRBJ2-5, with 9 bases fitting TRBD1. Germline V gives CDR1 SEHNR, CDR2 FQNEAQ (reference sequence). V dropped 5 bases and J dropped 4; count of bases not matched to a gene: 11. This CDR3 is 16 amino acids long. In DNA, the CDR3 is TGTGCCAGCAGCCCCCCGGACAGGGGCGGCGGAGAGACCCAGTACTTC. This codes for CASSPPDRGGGETQYF.

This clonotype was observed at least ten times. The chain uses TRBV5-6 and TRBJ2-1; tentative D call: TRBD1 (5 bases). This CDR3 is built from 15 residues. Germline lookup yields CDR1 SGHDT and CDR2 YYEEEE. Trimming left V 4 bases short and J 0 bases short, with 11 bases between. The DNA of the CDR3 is TGTGCCAGCAGCCCTGACAGTCGCTCCTACAATGAGCAGTTCTTC. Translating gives CASSPDSRSYNEQFF.

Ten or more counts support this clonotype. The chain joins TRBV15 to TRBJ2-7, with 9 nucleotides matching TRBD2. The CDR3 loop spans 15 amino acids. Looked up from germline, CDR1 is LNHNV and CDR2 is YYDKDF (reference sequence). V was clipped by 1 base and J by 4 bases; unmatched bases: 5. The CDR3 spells CATSRGLADTYEQYF. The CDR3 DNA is TGTGCCACCAGCAGAGGACTAGCGGACACGTACGAGCAGTACTTC.

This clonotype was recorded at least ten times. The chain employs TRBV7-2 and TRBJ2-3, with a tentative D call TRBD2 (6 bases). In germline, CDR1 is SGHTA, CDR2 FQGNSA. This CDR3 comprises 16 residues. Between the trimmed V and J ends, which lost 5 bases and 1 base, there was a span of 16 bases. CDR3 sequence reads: CASSKAGASGTDTQYF. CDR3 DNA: TGTGCCAGCAGCAAAGCTGGGGCTAGCGGCACAGATACGCAGTATTTT. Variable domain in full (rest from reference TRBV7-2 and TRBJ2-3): GAGVSQSPSNKVTEKGKDVELRCDPISGHTALYWYRQSLGQGLEFLIYFQGNSAPDKSGLPSDRFSAERTGGSVSTLTIQRTQQEDSAVYLCASSKAGASGTDTQYFGPGTRLTVL.

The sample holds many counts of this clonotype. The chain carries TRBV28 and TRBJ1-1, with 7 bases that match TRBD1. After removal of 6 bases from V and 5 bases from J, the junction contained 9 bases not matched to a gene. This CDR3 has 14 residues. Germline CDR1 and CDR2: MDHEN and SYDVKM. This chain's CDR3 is CASSLGTAGTEAFF. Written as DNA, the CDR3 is TGTGCCAGCAGCCTCGGGACAGCGGGGACTGAAGCTTTCTTT.

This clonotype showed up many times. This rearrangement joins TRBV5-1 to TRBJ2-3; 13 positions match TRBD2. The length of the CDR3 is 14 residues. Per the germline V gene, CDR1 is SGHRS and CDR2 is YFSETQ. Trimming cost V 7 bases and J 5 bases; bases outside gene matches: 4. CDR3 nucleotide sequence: TGCGCCAGCCGACTAGCGGGAGGTATAGATACGCAGTATTTT. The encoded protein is CASRLAGGIDTQYF.

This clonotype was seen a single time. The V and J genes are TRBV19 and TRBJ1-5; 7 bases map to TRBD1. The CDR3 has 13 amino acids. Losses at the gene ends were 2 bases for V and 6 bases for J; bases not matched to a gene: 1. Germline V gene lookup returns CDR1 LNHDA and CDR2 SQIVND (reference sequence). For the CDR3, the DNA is TGTGCCAGTAGTATAAGGGGGCCTCAGCCCCAGCATTTT. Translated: CASSIRGPQPQHF.

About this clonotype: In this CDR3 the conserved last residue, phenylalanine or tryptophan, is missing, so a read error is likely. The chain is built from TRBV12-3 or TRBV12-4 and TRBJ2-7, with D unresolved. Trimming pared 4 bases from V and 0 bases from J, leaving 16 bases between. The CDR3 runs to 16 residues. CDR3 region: CASSSSLGPTSYEQYL. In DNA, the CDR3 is TGTGCCAGCAGTTCGTCCTTAGGTCCCACCTCCTACGAGCAGTACCTC.

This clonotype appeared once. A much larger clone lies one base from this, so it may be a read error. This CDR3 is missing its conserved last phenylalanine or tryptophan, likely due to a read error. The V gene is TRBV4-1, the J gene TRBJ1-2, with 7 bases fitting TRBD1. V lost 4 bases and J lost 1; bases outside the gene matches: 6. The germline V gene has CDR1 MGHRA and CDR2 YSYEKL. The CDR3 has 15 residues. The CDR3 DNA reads TGCGCCAGCAGCCCCGTGGGACAGCATAACTATGGCTACACCCTC. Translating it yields CASSPVGQHNYGYTL.

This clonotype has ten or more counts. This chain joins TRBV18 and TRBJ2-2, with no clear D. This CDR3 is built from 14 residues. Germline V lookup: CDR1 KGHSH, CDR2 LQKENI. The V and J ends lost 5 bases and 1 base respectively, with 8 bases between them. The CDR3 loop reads CASSLKENTGELFF. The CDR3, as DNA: TGTGCCAGCTCATTAAAGGAGAACACCGGGGAGCTGTTTTTT.